The rows below give T cell receptor beta chains drawn from one sample of a study of early T cells in non-severe SARS-CoV-2 infection. TCRdb reprocessed the 5' RACE reads with MiXCR, giving one entry per CDR3 protein. This sample has around 50,000 distinct CDR3 sequences; 7.7% occur once, and the top ten carry approximately 6.3%. Sequenced material: whole blood. These receptors were collected from an adult who was a healthcare worker with PCR-confirmed SARS-CoV-2 infection or an uninfected control (not recorded which). Both conserved end residues are part of each CDR3. Fields, in order: J gene, D gene, clone size, V gene, CDR3 protein, CDR3 DNA. A D gene is named only where the DNA matches it firmly. Only part of the rows carry a size: once, few, many, or a class if the clone is expanded.

TRBJ1-1 | TRBD1 | many | TRBV5-1 | CASSKGQGEPEAFF | TGCGCCAGCAGCAAGGGACAGGGAGAGCCTGAAGCTTTCTTT
TRBJ1-1 | . | few | TRBV9 | CASSVLGRGTEAFF | TGTGCCAGCAGCGTATTAGGGAGGGGCACTGAAGCTTTCTTT
TRBJ1-1 | . | . | TRBV12-5 | CASGLVPGLNTEAFF | TGTGCTAGTGGTTTGGTACCGGGACTCAACACTGAAGCTTTCTTT
TRBJ2-1 | . | once | TRBV20-1 | CSARVGVRNEQFF | TGCAGTGCTAGAGTCGGGGTAAGGAATGAGCAGTTCTTC
TRBJ2-7 | . | . | TRBV4-2 | CASSQDRAAYEQYF | TGTGCCAGCAGCCAAGATAGGGCAGCTTACGAGCAGTACTTC
TRBJ1-2 | TRBD1 | . | TRBV6-1 | CASREGTGDNRYTF | TGTGCCAGCAGAGAGGGGACAGGGGATAATCGCTACACCTTC
TRBJ2-4 | . | . | TRBV7-2 | CASGYQGGIDIQYF | TGTGCCAGCGGATATCAGGGCGGGATTGACATTCAGTACTTC
TRBJ2-7 | . | many | TRBV21-1 | CASSKAGLAGNYEQYF | TGTGCCAGCAGCAAAGCTGGACTAGCGGGGAACTACGAGCAGTACTTC
TRBJ2-3 | . | few | TRBV5-1 | CASSPGTSTDTQYF | TGCGCCAGCAGCCCCGGGACTAGCACAGATACGCAGTATTTT
TRBJ1-5 | . | many | TRBV12-3/TRBV12-4 | CASSLARNNQPQHF | TGTGCCAGCAGTTTGGCTCGGAACAATCAGCCCCAGCATTTT
TRBJ1-5 | TRBD1 | many | TRBV7-9 | CASSSGLDRVGQPQHF | TGTGCCAGCAGCTCCGGACTGGACAGGGTGGGTCAGCCCCAGCATTTT
TRBJ2-3 | . | . | TRBV7-2 | CASSFSGSTDTQYF | TGTGCCAGCAGCTTTAGCGGTAGCACAGATACGCAGTATTTT
TRBJ1-1 | TRBD1 | many | TRBV7-3 | CASSKGANTEAFF | TGTGCCAGCTCTAAGGGGGCAAACACTGAAGCTTTCTTT
TRBJ1-5 | . | . | TRBV4-1 | CASSQEGGRSNQPQHF | TGCGCCAGCAGCCAAGAGGGGGGGCGAAGCAATCAGCCCCAGCATTTT
TRBJ2-7 | TRBD1 | . | TRBV10-3 | CAISDRRQGGSYEQYF | TGTGCCATCAGTGACCGCCGACAGGGGGGTTCCTACGAGCAGTACTTC
TRBJ2-3 | . | . | TRBV6-2/TRBV6-3 | CASSYSTSNTDTQYF | TGTGCCAGCAGTTACTCGACATCCAACACAGATACGCAGTATTTT
TRBJ1-1 | . | . | TRBV7-6 | CASSLALGVNTEAFF | TGTGCCAGCAGCTTAGCGCTGGGTGTGAACACTGAAGCTTTCTTT
TRBJ1-6 | . | . | TRBV3-1 | CASSQDGGFNSPLHF | TGTGCCAGCAGCCAAGATGGGGGATTTAATTCACCCCTCCACTTT
TRBJ1-1 | TRBD1 | . | TRBV18 | CASSPAGTGGAFF | TGTGCCAGCTCACCTGCCGGGACAGGGGGGGCTTTCTTT
TRBJ2-3 | TRBD2 | . | TRBV7-9 | CASSALAGTDTQYF | TGTGCCAGCAGCGCCCTAGCGGGGACAGATACGCAGTATTTT
TRBJ2-5 | . | . | TRBV10-2 | CASSASQETQYF | TGCGCCAGCAGTGCCAGTCAAGAGACCCAGTACTTC
TRBJ2-1 | . | . | TRBV29-1 | CSVDSYRGQRNEQFF | TGCAGCGTTGATAGCTACCGTGGACAGAGAAATGAGCAGTTCTTC
TRBJ2-3 | . | few | TRBV28 | CASSPRQGMGTDTQYF | TGTGCCAGCAGTCCCCGCCAGGGAATGGGCACAGATACGCAGTATTTT
TRBJ1-2 | . | . | TRBV5-1 | CASSLVAASTGLDGYTF | TGCGCCAGCAGCTTGGTGGCGGCCTCGACAGGACTGGATGGCTACACCTTC
TRBJ2-1 | TRBD2 | few | TRBV5-1 | CASKPAGIHNEQFF | TGCGCCAGCAAACCAGCGGGGATTCACAATGAGCAGTTCTTC
TRBJ2-7 | . | many | TRBV29-1 | CSVGGTKYEQYF | TGCAGCGTTGGAGGAACCAAATACGAGCAGTACTTC
TRBJ2-1 | . | many | TRBV12-3/TRBV12-4 | CASSLTGRYNEQFF | TGTGCCAGCAGTTTAACAGGGAGATACAATGAGCAGTTCTTC
TRBJ1-1 | . | many | TRBV29-1 | CSVEVAAGTEAFF | TGCAGCGTTGAAGTTGCAGCCGGCACTGAAGCTTTCTTT
TRBJ1-4 | . | . | TRBV7-9 | CASSSKGGHEKLFF | TGTGCCAGCAGCTCAAAGGGGGGCCATGAAAAACTGTTTTTT
TRBJ2-3 | TRBD2 | . | TRBV27 | CASSTPQLAGSTDTQYF | TGTGCCAGCAGTACCCCTCAACTAGCGGGGAGCACAGATACGCAGTATTTT
TRBJ1-2 | . | few | TRBV6-4 | CSSSDSSQGRYGYTF | TGTTCCAGCAGTGACTCGAGCCAGGGGCGCTATGGCTACACCTTC
TRBJ2-2 | . | . | TRBV6-4 | CASSDKGGNTGELFF | TGTGCCAGCAGTGATAAGGGGGGGAACACCGGGGAGCTGTTTTTT
TRBJ1-1 | . | . | TRBV12-5 | CASGLVLSGNWNEAFF | TGTGCTAGTGGTTTGGTACTGTCAGGAAACTGGAATGAAGCTTTCTTT
TRBJ2-7 | TRBD1 | many | TRBV28 | CASSSRDRVLQYF | TGTGCCAGCAGTTCGAGGGACAGGGTTCTGCAGTACTTC
TRBJ2-1 | . | few | TRBV7-3 | CASSLTRYYNEQFF | TGTGCCAGCAGCTTAACACGGTACTACAATGAGCAGTTCTTC
TRBJ2-5 | . | few | TRBV5-6 | CASSLGFRGETQYF | TGTGCCAGCAGCTTAGGGTTTAGGGGAGAGACCCAGTACTTC
TRBJ2-3 | . | many | TRBV2 | CASSEAGATTDTQYF | TGTGCCAGCAGTGAAGCGGGGGCGACCACAGATACGCAGTATTTT
TRBJ1-1 | . | . | TRBV7-9 | CASSFSGALTEAFF | TGTGCCAGCAGCTTTTCTGGGGCACTCACTGAAGCTTTCTTT
TRBJ1-2 | TRBD1 | few | TRBV6-2/TRBV6-3 | CASSLDRVYGYTF | TGTGCCAGCAGTTTGGACAGGGTCTATGGCTACACCTTC
TRBJ2-3 | TRBD1 | few | TRBV5-1 | CASSSIPGQGASDTQYF | TGCGCCAGCAGCTCTATTCCGGGACAGGGGGCCTCAGATACGCAGTATTTT
TRBJ1-1 | . | many | TRBV28 | CASRQGYTEAFF | TGTGCCAGCAGGCAGGGGTACACTGAAGCTTTCTTT
TRBJ2-1 | . | few | TRBV7-9 | CASSLVAAGGNEQFF | TGTGCCAGCAGCTTAGTAGCGGCAGGCGGCAATGAGCAGTTCTTC
TRBJ1-5 | . | . | TRBV27 | CASSFGYYSNQPQHF | TGTGCCAGCAGTTTTGGATACTATAGCAATCAGCCCCAGCATTTT
TRBJ2-7 | TRBD1 | . | TRBV20-1 | CSASQGATYEQYF | TGCAGTGCTAGCCAGGGGGCGACCTACGAGCAGTACTTC
TRBJ2-5 | . | few | TRBV5-1 | CASSLVQGRETQYF | TGCGCCAGCAGCTTGGTACAGGGGAGGGAGACCCAGTACTTC
TRBJ2-6 | TRBD1 | many | TRBV28 | CASSPSGQGNTNVLTF | TGTGCCAGCAGTCCCTCTGGACAGGGTAATACCAACGTCCTGACTTTC
TRBJ1-1 | . | many | TRBV6-1 | CASSSVVNTEAFF | TGTGCCAGCAGCTCGGTAGTGAACACTGAAGCTTTCTTT
TRBJ2-3 | . | . | TRBV12-3/TRBV12-4 | CASSFPGSSTDTQYF | TGTGCCAGCAGTTTCCCCGGATCTAGCACAGATACGCAGTATTTT
TRBJ1-2 | . | many | TRBV6-6 | CASRQTQNYGYTF | TGTGCCAGCAGGCAGACACAGAACTATGGCTACACCTTC
TRBJ1-6 | . | few | TRBV28 | CASSPQKNSPLHF | TGTGCCAGCAGTCCTCAGAAGAATTCACCCCTCCACTTT
TRBJ2-3 | . | few | TRBV11-2 | CASSPRFGGTDTQYF | TGTGCCAGCAGCCCCCGATTCGGGGGCACAGATACGCAGTATTTT
TRBJ2-1 | TRBD1 | . | TRBV10-3 | CAIRAGTDNEQFF | TGTGCCATCAGGGCCGGGACAGACAATGAGCAGTTCTTC
TRBJ1-6 | TRBD1 | many | TRBV27 | CASSLSNRGNSPLHF | TGTGCCAGCAGTTTATCGAACAGGGGTAATTCACCCCTCCACTTT
TRBJ1-4 | TRBD1 | many | TRBV9 | CASSERGQGYSSEKLFF | TGTGCCAGCAGCGAGCGGGGACAGGGTTATTCTAGTGAAAAACTGTTTTTT
TRBJ2-7 | . | . | TRBV16 | CASSQSADEQYF | TGTGCCAGCAGCCAATCGGCAGACGAGCAGTACTTC
TRBJ2-3 | TRBD1 | once | TRBV7-3 | CASSPDRGRSTDTQYF | TGTGCCAGCAGCCCAGACAGGGGTCGGAGCACAGATACGCAGTATTTT
TRBJ1-5 | TRBD1 | many | TRBV19 | CASSAGTGVGQPQHF | TGTGCCAGTAGCGCGGGGACAGGGGTAGGTCAGCCCCAGCATTTT
TRBJ2-1 | . | few | TRBV9 | CASSVAPDNEQFF | TGTGCCAGCAGCGTAGCCCCCGACAATGAGCAGTTCTTC
TRBJ1-5 | . | few | TRBV2 | CASSKQGYQPQHF | TGTGCCAGCAGCAAACAGGGATATCAGCCCCAGCATTTT